This TCR beta chain was retrieved from a study of blood T cell repertoires in COVID-19. Study details: PBMCs, B-cell-depleted T cells, or T cells were the source of the cDNA or gDNA that made up the material.

Clones were read by immunoSEQ multiplex PCR, and TCRdb kept only the in-frame ones, dropping some. This sample has 140,000 to 150,000 clones, with roughly 84% found just once. Trimming shortened V by 0 bases and J by 5 bases, and 11 bases separated the two germline ends. There are 14 residues in the CDR3. Germline values: CDR1 SGDLS, CDR2 YYNGEE. The sequenced sample was peripheral blood. This clonotype originated in a human donor in a cohort sampled during active COVID-19. V usage is TRBV9 and J usage is TRBJ1-2; D is perhaps TRBD1 (6 bases). CDR3 loop: CASSVDQGRYGYTF. In DNA form, the CDR3 reads TGTGCCAGCAGCGTAGATCAGGGGCGGTATGGCTACACCTTC.